This T cell receptor beta chain was retrieved from a study of blood T cells in healthy people across ages. Together with a sample-barcoded 5' primer, a J-beta primer mix was included in a second PCR lasting about 7 to 11 cycles. TCRdb called the 5' RACE reads again in MiXCR, with one record for every CDR3 protein. The sample holds 500,000 to 550,000 distinct CDR3 sequences, approximately 25% seen once. There are a few counts of this clonotype. Trimming took 0 bases from V and 5 from J, leaving 14 bases between them. The V gene's germline CDR1 is MDHEN and CDR2 SYDVKM. This CDR3 comprises 16 residues. These data were likewise used in another study, on T cells of mothers and their children. From that second work: When mothers and children were related, their normalized repertoire overlap, which was always slightly higher, did not differ significantly from that of unrelated pairs.

Sequencing was performed on blood. This sequence was found in a boy younger than 18 in good health. The V and J genes are TRBV28 and TRBJ1-5; unclear D gene. CDR3 sequence (DNA): TGTGCCAGCAGTTTATGCCCTGGGTGCGGAGATCAGCCCCAGCATTTT. Protein product: CASSLCPGCGDQPQHF.